This T cell receptor (beta chain) was recorded in a study of T-cell reconstitution after alpha-beta-depleted transplantation in children. This clonotype was seen many times. The target antigen is unknown. Researchers prepared the TCRbeta library using unique molecular identifiers, the study reports. Each CDR3 protein is one row after TCRdb ran MiXCR on the PCR reads. The sample records 32,000 or so distinct CDR3 sequences, approximately 6.9% being singletons. V shed 1 base and J shed 4 bases, with 9 bases lying between them. CDR3 length: 14 residues. Germline V gene sequence: CDR1 SGHRS, CDR2 YFSETQ. Study-level findings and limits: Where alpha-beta T cells came from about two months after transplant was reportedly several hundred expanded graft clones. Some patients showed high day-60 TCRbeta diversity, which derived from surviving recipient T cells and thymic progenitors. T cells produced anew were the main source of T-cell counts and diversity one year after transplant.

This TCR came from a child under three years old who had a stem cell transplant for acute myeloid leukemia, so the T cells may come from the graft donor. Material: peripheral blood, obtained 60 days after TCRalphabeta/CD19-depleted stem cell transplant. V and J are TRBV5-1 and TRBJ2-1; possible D gene TRBD1, 6 bases. CDR3: CASSLRGSYNEQFF. The CDR3 region has the DNA TGCGCCAGCAGCTTGAGGGGGAGTTACAATGAGCAGTTCTTC.